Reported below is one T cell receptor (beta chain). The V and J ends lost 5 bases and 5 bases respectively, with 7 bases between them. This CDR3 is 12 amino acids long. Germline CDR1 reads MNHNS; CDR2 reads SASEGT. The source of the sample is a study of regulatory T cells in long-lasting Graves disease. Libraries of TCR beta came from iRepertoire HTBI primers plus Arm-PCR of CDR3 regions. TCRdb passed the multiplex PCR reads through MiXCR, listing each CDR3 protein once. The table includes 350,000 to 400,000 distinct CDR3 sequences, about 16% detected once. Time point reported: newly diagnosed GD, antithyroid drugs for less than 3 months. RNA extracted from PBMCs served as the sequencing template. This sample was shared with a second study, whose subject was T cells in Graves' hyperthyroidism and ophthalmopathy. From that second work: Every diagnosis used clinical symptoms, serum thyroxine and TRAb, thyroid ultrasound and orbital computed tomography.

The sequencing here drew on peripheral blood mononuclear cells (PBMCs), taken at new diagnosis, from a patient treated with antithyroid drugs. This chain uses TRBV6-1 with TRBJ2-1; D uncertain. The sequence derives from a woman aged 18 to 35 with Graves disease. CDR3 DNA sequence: TGTGCCAGCAGTCGCTGGGACAATGAGCAGTTCTTC. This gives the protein CASSRWDNEQFF.